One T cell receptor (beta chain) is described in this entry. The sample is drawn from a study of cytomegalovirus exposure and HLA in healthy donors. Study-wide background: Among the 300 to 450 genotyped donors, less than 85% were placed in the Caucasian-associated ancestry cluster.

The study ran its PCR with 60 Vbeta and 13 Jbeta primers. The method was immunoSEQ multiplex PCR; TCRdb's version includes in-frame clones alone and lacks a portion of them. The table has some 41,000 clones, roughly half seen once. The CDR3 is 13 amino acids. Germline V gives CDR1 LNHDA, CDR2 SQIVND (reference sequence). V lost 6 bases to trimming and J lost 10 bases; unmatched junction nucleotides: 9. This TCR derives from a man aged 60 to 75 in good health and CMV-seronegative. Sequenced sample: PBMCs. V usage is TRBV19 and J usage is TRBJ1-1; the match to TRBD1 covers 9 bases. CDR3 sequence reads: CASRSGTGFPAFF. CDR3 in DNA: TGTGCCAGTAGGTCCGGGACAGGGTTCCCAGCTTTCTTT.